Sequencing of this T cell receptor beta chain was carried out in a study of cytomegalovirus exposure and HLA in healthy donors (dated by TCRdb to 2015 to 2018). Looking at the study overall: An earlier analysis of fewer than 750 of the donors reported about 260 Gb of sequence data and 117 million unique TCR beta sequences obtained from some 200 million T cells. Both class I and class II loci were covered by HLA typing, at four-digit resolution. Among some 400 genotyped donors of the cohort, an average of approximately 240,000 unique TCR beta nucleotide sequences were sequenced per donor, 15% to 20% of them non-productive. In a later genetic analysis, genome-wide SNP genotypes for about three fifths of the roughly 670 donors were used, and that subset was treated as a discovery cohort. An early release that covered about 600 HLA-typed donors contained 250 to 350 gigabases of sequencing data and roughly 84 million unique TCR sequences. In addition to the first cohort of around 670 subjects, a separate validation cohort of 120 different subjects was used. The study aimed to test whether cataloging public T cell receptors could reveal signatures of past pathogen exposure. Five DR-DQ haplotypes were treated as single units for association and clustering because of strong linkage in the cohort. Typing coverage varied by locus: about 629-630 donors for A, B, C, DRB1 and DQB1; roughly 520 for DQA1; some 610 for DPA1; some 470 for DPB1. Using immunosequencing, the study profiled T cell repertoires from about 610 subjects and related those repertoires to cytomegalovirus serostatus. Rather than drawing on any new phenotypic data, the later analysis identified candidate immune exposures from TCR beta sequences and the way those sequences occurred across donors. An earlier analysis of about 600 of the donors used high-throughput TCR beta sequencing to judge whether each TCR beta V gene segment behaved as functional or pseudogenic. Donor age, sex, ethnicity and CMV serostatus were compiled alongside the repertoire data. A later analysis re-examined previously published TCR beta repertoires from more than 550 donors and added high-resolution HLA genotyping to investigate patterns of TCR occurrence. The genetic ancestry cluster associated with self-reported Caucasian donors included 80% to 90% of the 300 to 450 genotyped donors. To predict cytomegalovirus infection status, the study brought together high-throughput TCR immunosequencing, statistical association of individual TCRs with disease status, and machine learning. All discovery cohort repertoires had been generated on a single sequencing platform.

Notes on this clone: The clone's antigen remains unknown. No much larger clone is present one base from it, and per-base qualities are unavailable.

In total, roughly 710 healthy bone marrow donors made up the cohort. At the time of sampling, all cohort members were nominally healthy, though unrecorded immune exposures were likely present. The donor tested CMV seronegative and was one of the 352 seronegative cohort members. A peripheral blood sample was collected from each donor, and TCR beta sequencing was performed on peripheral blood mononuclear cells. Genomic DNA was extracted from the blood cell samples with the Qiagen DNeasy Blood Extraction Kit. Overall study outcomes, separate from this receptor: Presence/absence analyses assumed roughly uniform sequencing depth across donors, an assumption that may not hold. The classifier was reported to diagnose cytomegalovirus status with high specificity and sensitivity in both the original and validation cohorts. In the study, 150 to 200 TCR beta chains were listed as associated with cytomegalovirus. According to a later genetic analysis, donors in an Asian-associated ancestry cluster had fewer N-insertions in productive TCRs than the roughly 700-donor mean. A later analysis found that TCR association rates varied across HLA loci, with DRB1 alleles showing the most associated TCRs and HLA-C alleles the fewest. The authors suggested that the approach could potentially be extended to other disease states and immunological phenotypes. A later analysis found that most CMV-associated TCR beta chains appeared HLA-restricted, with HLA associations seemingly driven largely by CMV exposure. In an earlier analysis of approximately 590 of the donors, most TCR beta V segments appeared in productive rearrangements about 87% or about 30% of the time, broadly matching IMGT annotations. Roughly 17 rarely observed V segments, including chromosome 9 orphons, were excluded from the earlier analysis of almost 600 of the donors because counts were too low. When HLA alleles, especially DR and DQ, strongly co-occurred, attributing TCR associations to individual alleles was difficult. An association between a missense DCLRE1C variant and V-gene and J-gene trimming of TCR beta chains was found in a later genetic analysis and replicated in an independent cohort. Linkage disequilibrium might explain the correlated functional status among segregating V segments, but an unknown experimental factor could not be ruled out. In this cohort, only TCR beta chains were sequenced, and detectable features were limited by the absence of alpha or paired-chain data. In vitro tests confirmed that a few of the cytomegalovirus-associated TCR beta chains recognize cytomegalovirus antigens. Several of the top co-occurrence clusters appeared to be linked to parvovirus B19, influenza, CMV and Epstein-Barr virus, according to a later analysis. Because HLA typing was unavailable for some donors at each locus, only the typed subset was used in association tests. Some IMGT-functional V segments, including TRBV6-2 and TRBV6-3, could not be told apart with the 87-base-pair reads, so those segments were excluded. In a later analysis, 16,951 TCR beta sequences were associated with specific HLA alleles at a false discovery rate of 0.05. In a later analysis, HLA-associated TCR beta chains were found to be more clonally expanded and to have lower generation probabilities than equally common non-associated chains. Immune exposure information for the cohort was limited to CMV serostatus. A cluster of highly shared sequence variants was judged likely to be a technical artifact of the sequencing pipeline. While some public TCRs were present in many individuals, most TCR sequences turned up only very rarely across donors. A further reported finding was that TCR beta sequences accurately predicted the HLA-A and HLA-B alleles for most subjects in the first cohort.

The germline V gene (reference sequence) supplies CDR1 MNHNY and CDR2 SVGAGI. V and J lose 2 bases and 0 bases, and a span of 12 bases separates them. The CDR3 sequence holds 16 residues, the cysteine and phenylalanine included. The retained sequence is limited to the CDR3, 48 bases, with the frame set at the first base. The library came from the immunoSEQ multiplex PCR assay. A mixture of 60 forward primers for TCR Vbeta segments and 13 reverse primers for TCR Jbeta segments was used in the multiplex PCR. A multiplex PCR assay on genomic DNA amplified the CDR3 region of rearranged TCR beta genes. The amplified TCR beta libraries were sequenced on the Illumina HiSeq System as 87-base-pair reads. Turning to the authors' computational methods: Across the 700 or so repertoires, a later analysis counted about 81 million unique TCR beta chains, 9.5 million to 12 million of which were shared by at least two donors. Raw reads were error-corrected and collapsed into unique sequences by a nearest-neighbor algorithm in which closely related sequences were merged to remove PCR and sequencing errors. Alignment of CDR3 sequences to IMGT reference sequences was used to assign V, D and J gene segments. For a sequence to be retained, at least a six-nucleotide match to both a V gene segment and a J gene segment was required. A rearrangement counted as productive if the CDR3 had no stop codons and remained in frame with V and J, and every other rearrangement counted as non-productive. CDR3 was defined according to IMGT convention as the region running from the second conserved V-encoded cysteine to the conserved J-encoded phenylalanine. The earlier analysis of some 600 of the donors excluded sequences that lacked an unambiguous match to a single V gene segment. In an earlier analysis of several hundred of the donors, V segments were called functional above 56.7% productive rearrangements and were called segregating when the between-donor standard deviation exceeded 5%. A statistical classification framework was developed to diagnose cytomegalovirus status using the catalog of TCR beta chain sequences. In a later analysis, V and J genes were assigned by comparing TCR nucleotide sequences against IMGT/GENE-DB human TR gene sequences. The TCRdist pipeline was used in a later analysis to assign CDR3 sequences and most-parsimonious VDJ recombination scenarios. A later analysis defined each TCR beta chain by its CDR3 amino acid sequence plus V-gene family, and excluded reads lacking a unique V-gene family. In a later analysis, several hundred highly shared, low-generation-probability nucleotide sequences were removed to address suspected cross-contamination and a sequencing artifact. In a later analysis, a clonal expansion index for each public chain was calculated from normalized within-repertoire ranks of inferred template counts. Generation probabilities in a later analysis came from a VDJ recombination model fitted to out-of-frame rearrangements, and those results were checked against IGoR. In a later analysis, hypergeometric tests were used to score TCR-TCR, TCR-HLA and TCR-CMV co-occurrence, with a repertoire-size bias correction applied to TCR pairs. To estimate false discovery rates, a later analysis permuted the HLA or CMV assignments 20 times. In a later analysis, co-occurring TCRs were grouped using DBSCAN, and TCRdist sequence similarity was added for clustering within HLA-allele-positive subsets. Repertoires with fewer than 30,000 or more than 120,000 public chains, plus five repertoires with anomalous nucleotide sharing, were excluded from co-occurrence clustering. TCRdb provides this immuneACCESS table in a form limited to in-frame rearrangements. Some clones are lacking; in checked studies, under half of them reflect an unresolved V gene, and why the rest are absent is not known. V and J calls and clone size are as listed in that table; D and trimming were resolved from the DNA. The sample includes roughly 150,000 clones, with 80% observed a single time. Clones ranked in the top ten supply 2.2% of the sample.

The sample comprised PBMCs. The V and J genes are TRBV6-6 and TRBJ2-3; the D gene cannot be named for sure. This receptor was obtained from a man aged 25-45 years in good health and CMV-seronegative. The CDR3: CASSYRSPFSTDTQYF. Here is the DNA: TGTGCCAGCAGTTACCGGTCTCCTTTTAGCACAGATACGCAGTATTTT.